This T cell receptor (beta chain) emerged from a study of early T cells in non-severe SARS-CoV-2 infection. Study details: The study sequenced bulk RNA from unsorted whole blood, with chains unpaired.

The V gene's germline CDR1 is SGHAT and CDR2 FQNNGV. V was pared by 5 bases and J by 2 bases, with 15 bases of the junction left unmatched. This CDR3 has 18 residues. TCRdb passed the 5' RACE reads through MiXCR, listing each CDR3 protein once. The table shows about 98,000 distinct CDR3 sequences, with approximately 11% occurring only once. This clonotype was counted only a few times. The clonotype comes from an adult who was a healthcare worker with PCR-confirmed SARS-CoV-2 infection or an uninfected control (not recorded which). Sequenced input: whole blood. The chain uses TRBV11-2 and TRBJ2-5; 9 bases match TRBD2. This CDR3 reads CASSQRRFSGGRQETQYF. The DNA of the CDR3 is TGTGCCAGCAGCCAGAGGAGGTTCAGCGGGGGGAGACAAGAGACCCAGTACTTC.